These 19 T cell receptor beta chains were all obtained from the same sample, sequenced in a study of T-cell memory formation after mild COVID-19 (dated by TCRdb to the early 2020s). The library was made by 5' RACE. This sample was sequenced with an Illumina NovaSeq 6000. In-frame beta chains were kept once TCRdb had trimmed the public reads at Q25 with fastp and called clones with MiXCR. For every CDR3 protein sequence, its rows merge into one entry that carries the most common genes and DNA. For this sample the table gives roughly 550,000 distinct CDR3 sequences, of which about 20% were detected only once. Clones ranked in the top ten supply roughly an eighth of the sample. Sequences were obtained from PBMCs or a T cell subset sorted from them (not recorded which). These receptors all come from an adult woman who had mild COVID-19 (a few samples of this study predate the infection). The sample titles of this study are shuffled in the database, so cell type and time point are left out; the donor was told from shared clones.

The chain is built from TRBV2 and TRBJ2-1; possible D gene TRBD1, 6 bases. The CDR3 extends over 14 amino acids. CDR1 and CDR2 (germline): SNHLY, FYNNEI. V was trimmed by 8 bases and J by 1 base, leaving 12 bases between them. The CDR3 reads CASRIDRSYNEQFF. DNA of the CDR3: TGTGCCAGCCGGATCGACAGGTCCTACAATGAGCAGTTCTTC.

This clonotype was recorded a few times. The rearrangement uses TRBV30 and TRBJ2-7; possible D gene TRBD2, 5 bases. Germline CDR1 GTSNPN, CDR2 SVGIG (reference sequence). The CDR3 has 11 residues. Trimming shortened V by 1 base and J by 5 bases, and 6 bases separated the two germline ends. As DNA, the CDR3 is TGTGCCTGGAGTGGAGGGAACGAGCAGTACTTC. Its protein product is CAWSGGNEQYF.

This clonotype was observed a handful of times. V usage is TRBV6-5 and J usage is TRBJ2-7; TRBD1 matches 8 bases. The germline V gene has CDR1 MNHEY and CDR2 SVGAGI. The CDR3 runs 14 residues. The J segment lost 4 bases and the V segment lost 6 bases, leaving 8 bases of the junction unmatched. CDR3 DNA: TGTGCCAGCAGGCCCGGACAGGGAAGTTACGAGCAGTACTTC. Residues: CASRPGQGSYEQYF.

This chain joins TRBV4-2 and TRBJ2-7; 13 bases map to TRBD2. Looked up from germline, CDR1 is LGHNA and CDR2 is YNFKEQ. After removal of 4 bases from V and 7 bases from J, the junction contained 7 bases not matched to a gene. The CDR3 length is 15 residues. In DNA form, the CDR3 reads TGTGCCAGCAGCCGCAGGACTAGCGGGAGTTGGGAGCAGTACTTC. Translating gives CASSRRTSGSWEQYF.

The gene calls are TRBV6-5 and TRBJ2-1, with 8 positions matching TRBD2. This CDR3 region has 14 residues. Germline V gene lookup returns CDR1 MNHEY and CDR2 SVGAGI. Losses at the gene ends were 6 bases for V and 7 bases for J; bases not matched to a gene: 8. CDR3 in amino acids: CASRLLAVYNEQFF. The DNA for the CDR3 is TGTGCCAGCAGACTACTAGCGGTTTATAATGAGCAGTTCTTC.

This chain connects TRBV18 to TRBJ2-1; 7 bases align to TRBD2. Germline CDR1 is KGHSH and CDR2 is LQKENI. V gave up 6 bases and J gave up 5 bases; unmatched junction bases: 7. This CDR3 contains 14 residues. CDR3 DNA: TGTGCCAGCTCCTCCGGGACTAACCACAATGAGCAGTTCTTC. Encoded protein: CASSSGTNHNEQFF. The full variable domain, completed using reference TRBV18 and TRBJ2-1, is NAGVMQNPRHLVRRRGQEARLRCSPMKGHSHVYWYRQLPEEGLKFMVYLQKENIIDESGMPKERFSAEFPKEGPSILRIQQVVRGDSAAYFCASSSGTNHNEQFFGPGTRLTVL.

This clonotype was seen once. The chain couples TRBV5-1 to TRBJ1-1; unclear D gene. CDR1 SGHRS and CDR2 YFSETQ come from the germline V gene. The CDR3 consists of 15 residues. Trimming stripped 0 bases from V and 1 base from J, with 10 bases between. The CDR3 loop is CASSLVANSNTEAFF. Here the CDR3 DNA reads TGCGCCAGCAGCTTGGTGGCAAACTCGAACACTGAAGCTTTCTTT.

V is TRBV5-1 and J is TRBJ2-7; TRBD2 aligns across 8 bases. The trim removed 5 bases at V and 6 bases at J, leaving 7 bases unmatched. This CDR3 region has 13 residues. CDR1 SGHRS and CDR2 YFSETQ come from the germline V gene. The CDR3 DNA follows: TGCGCCAGCAGACCTGGGACTAGAGGCGAGCAGTACTTC. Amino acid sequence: CASRPGTRGEQYF. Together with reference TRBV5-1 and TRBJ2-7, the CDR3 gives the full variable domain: KAGVTQTPRYLIKTRGQQVTLSCSPISGHRSVSWYQQTPGQGLQFLFEYFSETQRNKGNFPGRFSGRQFSNSRSEMNVSTLELGDSALYLCASRPGTRGEQYFGPGTRLTVT.

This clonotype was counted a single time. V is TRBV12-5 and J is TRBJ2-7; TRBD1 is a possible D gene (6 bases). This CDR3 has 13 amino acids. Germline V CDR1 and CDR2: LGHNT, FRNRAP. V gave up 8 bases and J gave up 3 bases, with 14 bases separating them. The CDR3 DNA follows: TGTGCTAGTTGCAGGGGATTAATCTACGAGCAGTACTTC. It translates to CASCRGLIYEQYF.

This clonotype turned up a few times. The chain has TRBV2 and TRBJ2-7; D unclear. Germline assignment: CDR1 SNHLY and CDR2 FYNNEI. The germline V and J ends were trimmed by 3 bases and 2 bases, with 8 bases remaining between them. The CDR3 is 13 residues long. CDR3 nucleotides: TGTGCCAGCAGTGAGAGGTTCGCCTACGAGCAGTACTTC. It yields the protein CASSERFAYEQYF.

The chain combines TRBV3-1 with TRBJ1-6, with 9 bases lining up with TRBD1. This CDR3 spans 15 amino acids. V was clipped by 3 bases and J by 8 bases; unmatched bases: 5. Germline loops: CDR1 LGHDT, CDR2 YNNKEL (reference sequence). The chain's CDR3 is CASSQKDRGYSPLHF. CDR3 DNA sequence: TGTGCCAGCAGCCAGAAGGACAGGGGATATTCACCCCTCCACTTT.

DNA of the CDR3: TGTGCCAGCAGTTACGGACAGCACACTGAAGCTTTCTTT. Its protein is CASSYGQHTEAFF. The gene calls are TRBV6-2 or TRBV6-3 and TRBJ1-1, with a weak D call TRBD1 (6 bases). V was clipped by 2 bases and J by 3 bases, with 7 bases between them. The V gene's germline CDR1 is MNHEY and CDR2 SVGEGT. The CDR3 spans 13 residues.

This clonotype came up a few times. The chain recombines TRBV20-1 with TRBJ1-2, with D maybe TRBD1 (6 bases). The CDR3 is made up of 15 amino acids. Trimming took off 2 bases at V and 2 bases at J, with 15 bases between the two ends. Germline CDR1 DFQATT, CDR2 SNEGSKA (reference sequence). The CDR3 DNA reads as TGCAGTGCTAGACGGGGGGCAGGGAACAACTATGGCTACACCTTC. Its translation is CSARRGAGNNYGYTF.

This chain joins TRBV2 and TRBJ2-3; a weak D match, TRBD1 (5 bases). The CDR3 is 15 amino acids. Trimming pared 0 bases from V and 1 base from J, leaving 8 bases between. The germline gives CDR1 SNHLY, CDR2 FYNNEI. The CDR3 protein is CASSEARVGTDTQYF. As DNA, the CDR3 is TGTGCCAGCAGTGAAGCCAGGGTGGGCACAGATACGCAGTATTTT.

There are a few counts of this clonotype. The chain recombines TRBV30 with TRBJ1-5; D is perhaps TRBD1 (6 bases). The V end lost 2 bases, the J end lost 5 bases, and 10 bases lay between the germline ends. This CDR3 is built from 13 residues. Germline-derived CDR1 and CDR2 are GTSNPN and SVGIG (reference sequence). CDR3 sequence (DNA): TGTGCCTGGAGTAGGGGGATCGATCAGCCCCAGCATTTT. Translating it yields CAWSRGIDQPQHF.

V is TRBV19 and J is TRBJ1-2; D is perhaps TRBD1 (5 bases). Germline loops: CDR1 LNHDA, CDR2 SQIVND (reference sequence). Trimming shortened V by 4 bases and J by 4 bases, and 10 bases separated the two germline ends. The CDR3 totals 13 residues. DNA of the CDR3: TGTGCCAGTAGTACCCACAGGAGCTATGGCTACACCTTC. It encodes CASSTHRSYGYTF.

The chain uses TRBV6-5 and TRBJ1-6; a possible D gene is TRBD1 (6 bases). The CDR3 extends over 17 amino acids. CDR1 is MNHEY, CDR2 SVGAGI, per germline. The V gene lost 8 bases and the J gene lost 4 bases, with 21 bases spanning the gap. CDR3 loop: CASAPRADSVYNSPLHF. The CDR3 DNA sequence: TGTGCCAGCGCCCCCCGGGCGGACAGCGTGTATAATTCACCCCTCCACTTT.

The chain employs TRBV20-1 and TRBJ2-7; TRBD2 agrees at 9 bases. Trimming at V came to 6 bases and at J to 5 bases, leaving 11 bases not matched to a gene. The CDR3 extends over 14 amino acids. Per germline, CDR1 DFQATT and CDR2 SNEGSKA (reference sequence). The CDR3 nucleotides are TGCAGTGCCGAACTAGCGGGTCTATTTAACGAGCAGTACTTC. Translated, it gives CSAELAGLFNEQYF.

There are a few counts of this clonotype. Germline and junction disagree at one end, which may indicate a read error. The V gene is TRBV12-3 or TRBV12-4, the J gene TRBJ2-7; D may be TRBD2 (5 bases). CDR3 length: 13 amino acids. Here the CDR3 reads CASSPVSDLPLKF. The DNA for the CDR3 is TGTGCCAGCAGCCCCGTTAGCGACCTCCCCCTGAAGTTC.